This T cell receptor (beta chain) is drawn from a study of blood T cell repertoires in COVID-19. As for the study in general: Specimens from acute and convalescent COVID-19 originated in the United States, Italy and Spain. T cells, B-cell-depleted T cells, or PBMCs provided the cDNA or gDNA that served as material.

Authors' methods: Nucleated cell number was recorded as an estimate derived from reference gene primer amplification. Profiled with immunoSEQ multiplex PCR; TCRdb holds only in-frame clones, not every one. D and trimming come from the DNA, and the V and J calls and clone size come from that table. The data hold about 410,000 clones, with 75% to 90% observed a single time. Trimming stripped 0 bases from V and 6 bases from J, with 14 bases between. The CDR3 has 15 amino acids. Germline V gene lookup returns CDR1 SGDLS and CDR2 YYNGEE. Specimen: peripheral blood. The chain recombines TRBV9 with TRBJ2-3; weak D call: TRBD2 (6 bases). This TCR was recovered from a woman aged 40 to 50 with COVID-19, enrolled during active disease. Here the CDR3 DNA reads TGTGCCAGCAGCGTAGGCGGGGCGGGCAGCGATACGCAGTATTTT. It specifies CASSVGGAGSDTQYF.